The rows below give T cell receptor beta chains drawn from one sample of a study of PD-1 blockade in classical Hodgkin lymphoma. Measured with immunoSEQ multiplex PCR; TCRdb has only the in-frame clones, and not every one. The sample holds about 15,000 clones, approximately 90% seen once. Sequenced input: CD8+ T cells from blood. These receptors originate from a human donor with classical Hodgkin lymphoma. CDR3s include the opening cysteine and the closing phenylalanine or tryptophan. Fields, in order: CDR3 length, clone size, J gene, D gene, V gene, CDR3 DNA, CDR3 protein. A D gene is named only where the DNA matches it firmly. Clone size, where shown, is once, few, many, or a class for clones that have expanded.

length: 11; size: -; J: TRBJ2-1; D: -; V: TRBV27; DNA: TGTGCCAGCAGACTCTGGAATGAGCAGTTCTTC; CDR3: CASRLWNEQFF
length: 17; size: -; J: TRBJ2-3; D: -; V: TRBV11-2; DNA: TGTGCCAGCAGCTCTATCGACTCTTCAGGAGGCACAGATACGCAGTATTTT; CDR3: CASSSIDSSGGTDTQYF
length: 13; size: -; J: TRBJ2-1; D: -; V: TRBV5-8; DNA: TGTGCCAGCAGCTCGGGACTTTACAATGAGCAGTTCTTC; CDR3: CASSSGLYNEQFF
length: 15; size: once; J: TRBJ2-4; D: -; V: TRBV7-9; DNA: TGTGCCAGCAGCCCTCGCTACGATCTGGGAAACATTCAGTACTTC; CDR3: CASSPRYDLGNIQYF
length: 16; size: -; J: TRBJ2-2; D: -; V: TRBV7-9; DNA: TGTGCCAGCACGGGGTTTGCGGGATTGGACACCGGGGAGCTGTTTTTT; CDR3: CASTGFAGLDTGELFF
length: 16; size: -; J: TRBJ2-6; D: TRBD1; V: TRBV7-6; DNA: TGTGCCAGCAGCGGGACAGGGGGCATCGGGGCCAACGTCCTGACTTTC; CDR3: CASSGTGGIGANVLTF
length: 15; size: -; J: TRBJ2-7; D: -; V: TRBV4-1; DNA: TGCGCCAGCAGCCAAGAGGGGGGACTTAGCTACGAGCAGTACTTC; CDR3: CASSQEGGLSYEQYF
length: 14; size: -; J: TRBJ2-5; D: TRBD1; V: TRBV11-3; DNA: TGTGCCAGCAGCTTAGCGCGCAGGGGGCAGACCCAGTACTTC; CDR3: CASSLARRGQTQYF
length: 17; size: -; J: TRBJ1-1; D: TRBD1; V: TRBV5-3; DNA: TGTGCCAGAAGCTTGGCTGCGGCAGGGGGTAAAGACACTGAAGCTTTCTTT; CDR3: CARSLAAAGGKDTEAFF
length: 14; size: -; J: TRBJ1-2; D: -; V: TRBV28; DNA: TGTGCCAGCAGTTTCGTTGGGACCGGCTATGGCTACACCTTC; CDR3: CASSFVGTGYGYTF
length: 19; size: -; J: TRBJ1-4; D: -; V: TRBV28; DNA: TGTGCCAGCAGTCCCCCTAGGGTACGGGCCTATGCAACTAATGAAAAACTGTTTTTT; CDR3: CASSPPRVRAYATNEKLFF
length: 14; size: -; J: TRBJ1-2; D: -; V: TRBV4-1; DNA: TGCGCCAGCAGCCAAGATTCCGGGACGAAAGGCTACACCTTC; CDR3: CASSQDSGTKGYTF
length: 15; size: -; J: TRBJ1-2; D: -; V: TRBV4-1; DNA: TGCGCCAGCAGCCAAGATCTGGTGAACCCCCGCGGCTACACCTTC; CDR3: CASSQDLVNPRGYTF
length: 16; size: -; J: TRBJ2-1; D: -; V: TRBV27; DNA: TGTGCCAGCAGTGCGGGACTTGGGGTCTTCTACAATGAGCAGTTCTTC; CDR3: CASSAGLGVFYNEQFF
length: 15; size: -; J: TRBJ2-7; D: -; V: TRBV4-1; DNA: TGCGCCAGCAGCCAAGCGGGGACCTACCCCTACGAGCAGTACTTC; CDR3: CASSQAGTYPYEQYF
length: 14; size: -; J: TRBJ2-7; D: TRBD1; V: TRBV5-1; DNA: TGCGCCAGCAGCCCTGGGACAGGCTCCTACGAGCAGTACTTC; CDR3: CASSPGTGSYEQYF
length: 15; size: -; J: TRBJ2-5; D: -; V: TRBV9; DNA: TGTGCCAGCAGCGTAGGAGGGACCTCCGGGGAGACCCAGTACTTC; CDR3: CASSVGGTSGETQYF
length: 14; size: -; J: TRBJ2-7; D: TRBD1; V: TRBV7-9; DNA: TGTGCCAGCAGCTTAGTTAGGGGGCTAAACGAGCAGTACTTC; CDR3: CASSLVRGLNEQYF
length: 18; size: -; J: TRBJ2-1; D: -; V: TRBV5-6; DNA: TGTGCCAGCAGCTCTGGGACAGATAGCGGGATCTCCTACAATGAGCAGTTCTTC; CDR3: CASSSGTDSGISYNEQFF
length: 17; size: -; J: TRBJ1-5; D: -; V: TRBV5-5; DNA: TGTGCCAGCAGCTTGGGGGCAGGGAGCTATAGCAATCAGCCCCAGCATTTT; CDR3: CASSLGAGSYSNQPQHF
length: 15; size: -; J: TRBJ2-3; D: -; V: TRBV9; DNA: TGTGCCAGCAGCGTAGAAGACAGCTCCATAGATACGCAGTATTTT; CDR3: CASSVEDSSIDTQYF
length: 14; size: -; J: TRBJ1-1; D: -; V: TRBV9; DNA: TGTGCCAGCAGCGTAGAAGTCGTGAACACTGAAGCTTTCTTT; CDR3: CASSVEVVNTEAFF
length: 14; size: once; J: TRBJ2-7; D: TRBD1; V: TRBV6-1; DNA: TGTGCCAGCAGCGATCAGACAGGGATACACGAGCAGTACTTC; CDR3: CASSDQTGIHEQYF
length: 18; size: -; J: TRBJ2-3; D: -; V: TRBV5-6; DNA: TGTGCCAGCAGCTTGGGGGTAGCCCCACGCCGGGTGGCAGATACGCAGTATTTT; CDR3: CASSLGVAPRRVADTQYF
length: 16; size: -; J: TRBJ2-5; D: TRBD1; V: TRBV9; DNA: TGTGCCAGCAGCTACAATCCGGGACAGTCACAAGAGACCCAGTACTTC; CDR3: CASSYNPGQSQETQYF
length: 15; size: -; J: TRBJ2-5; D: -; V: TRBV11-3; DNA: TGTGCCAGCAGCCACAGGGTCCAACCAATGGAGACCCAGTACTTC; CDR3: CASSHRVQPMETQYF
length: 15; size: -; J: TRBJ2-1; D: TRBD2; V: TRBV7-8; DNA: TGTGCCAGCAGCTTACTAGCGGGAGGGCAGAATGAGCAGTTCTTC; CDR3: CASSLLAGGQNEQFF
length: 15; size: -; J: TRBJ2-1; D: TRBD1; V: TRBV6-5; DNA: TGTGCCAGCAGTAACCCGGGACAGGGGCACGGTGAGCAGTTCTTC; CDR3: CASSNPGQGHGEQFF
length: 14; size: -; J: TRBJ1-3; D: TRBD1; V: TRBV25-1; DNA: TGTGCCAGCAGTGAATCGGGCGGACAGGCCGATTTGTATTTT; CDR3: CASSESGGQADLYF
length: 14; size: -; J: TRBJ1-1; D: -; V: TRBV27; DNA: TGTGCCAGCAGCCTTACGACGGAGAACACTGAAGCTTTCTTT; CDR3: CASSLTTENTEAFF
length: 16; size: -; J: TRBJ2-3; D: TRBD2; V: TRBV15; DNA: TGTGCCACCAGCAGGACTAGCGGGAGCGGCACAGATACGCAGTATTTT; CDR3: CATSRTSGSGTDTQYF
length: 15; size: -; J: TRBJ2-1; D: -; V: TRBV6-6; DNA: TGTGCCAGCGCACTCGGCGTCGACCCCTACAATGAGCAGTTCTTC; CDR3: CASALGVDPYNEQFF
length: 12; size: -; J: TRBJ2-2; D: -; V: TRBV10-3; DNA: TGTGCCATCAGTGAGGGAACCGGGGAGCTGTTTTTT; CDR3: CAISEGTGELFF
length: 12; size: -; J: TRBJ1-3; D: -; V: TRBV28; DNA: TGTGCCAGCTCCTCGGACTGGAACACCATATATTTT; CDR3: CASSSDWNTIYF
length: 17; size: -; J: TRBJ2-3; D: TRBD2; V: TRBV9; DNA: TGTGCCAGCAGCGTAGTGACTAGCGGGTCCCCCACAGATACGCAGTATTTT; CDR3: CASSVVTSGSPTDTQYF
length: 13; size: -; J: TRBJ1-5; D: -; V: TRBV6-5; DNA: TGTGCCAGCAGTTACACGGGCAATCAGCCCCAGCATTTT; CDR3: CASSYTGNQPQHF
length: 14; size: -; J: TRBJ1-1; D: -; V: TRBV5-1; DNA: TGCGCCAGCAGCTTGCTACAAGTGAACACTGAAGCTTTCTTT; CDR3: CASSLLQVNTEAFF
length: 15; size: -; J: TRBJ2-3; D: -; V: TRBV27; DNA: TGTGCCAGCAGCCATAGGGGAGTTAAAACAGATACGCAGTATTTT; CDR3: CASSHRGVKTDTQYF